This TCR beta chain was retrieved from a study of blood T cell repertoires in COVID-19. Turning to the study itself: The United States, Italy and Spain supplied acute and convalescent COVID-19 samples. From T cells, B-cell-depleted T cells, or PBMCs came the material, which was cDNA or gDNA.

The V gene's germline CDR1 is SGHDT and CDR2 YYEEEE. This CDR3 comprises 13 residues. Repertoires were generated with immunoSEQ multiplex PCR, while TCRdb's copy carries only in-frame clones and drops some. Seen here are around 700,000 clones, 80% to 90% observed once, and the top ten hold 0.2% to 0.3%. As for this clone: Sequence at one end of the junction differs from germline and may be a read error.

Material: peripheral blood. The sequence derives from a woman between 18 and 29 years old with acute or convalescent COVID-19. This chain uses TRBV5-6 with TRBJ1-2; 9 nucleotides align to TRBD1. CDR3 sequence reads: CASSFFSTGGEVF. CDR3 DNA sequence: TGTGCCAGCAGCTTTTTTAGCACAGGGGGCGAAGTCTTC.